The 5 T cell receptor beta chains below come from one sample, sequenced in a study of OX40 agonist ivuxolimab in advanced cancers. The repertoire was sequenced with immunoSEQ multiplex PCR; TCRdb's copy has only in-frame clones and lacks some. The table lists 45,000 to 65,000 clones, 88% of them singletons. The sequencing used CD4+ or CD8+ T cells sorted from blood, collected in a trial of the OX40 agonist ivuxolimab. Source of these receptors: an adult with an advanced solid tumor such as melanoma, head and neck, liver or kidney cancer.

The chain joins TRBV30 to TRBJ2-7, with D possibly being TRBD1 (5 bases). V lost 4 bases to trimming and J lost 5 bases, with 21 bases between them. This CDR3 contains 15 residues. Germline V gene sequence: CDR1 GTSNPN, CDR2 SVGIG (reference sequence). CDR3: CAWIPSDSLTHEQYF. DNA for the CDR3: TGTGCCTGGATACCCTCAGACAGTCTGACCCACGAGCAGTACTTC.

Only one count was recorded for this clone. The rearrangement uses TRBV11-2 and TRBJ1-4; possibly TRBD1 for D (5 bases). Germline CDR1 reads SGHAT; CDR2 reads FQNNGV. The CDR3 loop spans 15 amino acids. Deletions cut 3 bases from V and 6 bases from J, with 14 bases between. Here the CDR3 reads CASSLGVTPDEKLFF. CDR3 coding DNA: TGTGCCAGCAGCTTGGGGGTAACGCCGGATGAAAAACTGTTTTTT. Looking up the rest from reference TRBV11-2 and TRBJ1-4 gives the full variable domain: EAGVAQSPRYKIIEKRQSVAFWCNPISGHATLYWYQQILGQGPKLLIQFQNNGVVDDSQLPKDRFSAERLKGVDSTLKIQPAKLEDSAVYLCASSLGVTPDEKLFFGSGTQLSVL.

The chain employs TRBV19 and TRBJ2-4; 9 nucleotides line up with TRBD1. The CDR3 contains 14 residues. CDR1 and CDR2 (germline): LNHDA, SQIVND (reference sequence). The ends lost 4 bases at V and 8 bases at J; junction bases unmatched: 6. Written as DNA, the CDR3 is TGTGCCAGTAGTACAGGGACAGGGAAGGACATTCAGTACTTC. Protein product: CASSTGTGKDIQYF.

V and J are TRBV5-8 and TRBJ2-3, with a possible D match to TRBD2 (6 bases). The CDR3 is made up of 16 amino acids. With 0 bases removed from V and 3 bases from J, the gap between germline ends came to 14 bases. CDR1 SGHTS and CDR2 YDEGEE come from the germline V gene. Written as DNA, the CDR3 is TGTGCCAGCAGCTTGGGGAGCGGGTTAGGTACAGATACGCAGTATTTT. Translation gives CASSLGSGLGTDTQYF.

In its sample, this clone was seen once. The chain recombines TRBV28 with TRBJ1-4; D unclear. From germline, CDR1 is MDHEN and CDR2 SYDVKM. The CDR3 extends over 15 amino acids. Here the CDR3 DNA reads TGTGCGAGCGGGCAGGTGCGGGGTCTGGATGAAAAACTGTTTTTT. This gives the protein CASGQVRGLDEKLFF.